This T cell receptor (beta chain) was found in a study of post-analysis software for immune sequencing data. On the study more broadly: Disease trajectories encompassed relapsing-remitting, secondary progressive and progressive-relapsing multiple sclerosis.

Study-level results: TRBV5-6, TRBV5-1 and TRBV20-1 belonged to a set of five TRBV segments that were more frequent in patients than controls. Normalized Chao1 diversity was significantly lower in multiple sclerosis patients than in controls.

Incorporated into the TCR beta cDNA libraries were unique molecular identifiers, which served to reduce PCR and sequencing biases. Input populations of roughly 0.85 to 11 million T cells gave rise to roughly 500,000 cDNA molecules. TCRdb fed the PCR reads into MiXCR, producing one record per CDR3 protein. The sample carries approximately 160,000 distinct CDR3 sequences, 25% to 35% recorded once. This clonotype has only a few counts. Its antigen is unknown. The CDR3 has 14 residues. The germline V and J ends were trimmed by 6 bases and 3 bases, with 17 bases remaining between them. CDR1 and CDR2 from the germline V gene are SQVTM and ANQGSEA.

The source of this sequence is a girl aged 10-17 years with multiple sclerosis. The specimen sequenced was blood. The chain is built from TRBV29-1 and TRBJ1-1; perhaps TRBD1 as D (5 bases). CDR3 in amino acids: CSVARGTADTEAFF. In DNA form, the CDR3 reads TGCAGCGTGGCTCGCGGGACGGCAGACACTGAAGCTTTCTTT.